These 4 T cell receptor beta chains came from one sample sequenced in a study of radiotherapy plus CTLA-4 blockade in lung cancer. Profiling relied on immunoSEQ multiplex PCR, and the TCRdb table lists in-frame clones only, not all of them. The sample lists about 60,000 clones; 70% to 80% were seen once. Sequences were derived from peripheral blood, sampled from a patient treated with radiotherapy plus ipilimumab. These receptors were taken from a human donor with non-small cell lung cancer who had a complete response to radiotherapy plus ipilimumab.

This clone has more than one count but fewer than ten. This CDR3 reads CASSSRHTNYGYTF. The CDR3 bases are TGTGCCAGTAGTAGCCGACATACTAACTATGGCTACACCTTC. The chain joins TRBV19 to TRBJ1-2; no firm D call. CDR3 length equals 14 residues. Between the trimmed V and J ends, which lost 4 bases and 0 bases, there was a span of 9 bases. Germline CDR1 reads LNHDA; CDR2 reads SQIVND (reference sequence).

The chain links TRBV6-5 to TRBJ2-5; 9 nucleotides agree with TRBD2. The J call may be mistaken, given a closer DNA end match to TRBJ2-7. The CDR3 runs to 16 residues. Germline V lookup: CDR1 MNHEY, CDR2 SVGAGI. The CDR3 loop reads CASSYSGVAGVYEQYF. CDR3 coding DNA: TGTGCCAGCAGTTACTCGGGGGTAGCGGGAGTGTACGAGCAGTACTTC.

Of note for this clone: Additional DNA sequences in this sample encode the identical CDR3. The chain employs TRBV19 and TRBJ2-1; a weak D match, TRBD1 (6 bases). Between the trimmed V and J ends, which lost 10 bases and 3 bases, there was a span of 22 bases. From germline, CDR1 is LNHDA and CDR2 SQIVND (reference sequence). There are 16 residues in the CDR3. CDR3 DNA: TGTGCCACCAGGGGTCCCGGACGAACCTACTACAATGAGCAGTTCTTC. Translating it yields CATRGPGRTYYNEQFF.

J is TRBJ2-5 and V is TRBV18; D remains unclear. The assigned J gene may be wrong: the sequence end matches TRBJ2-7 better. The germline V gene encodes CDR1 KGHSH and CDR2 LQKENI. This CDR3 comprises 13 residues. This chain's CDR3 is CASSPLVSYEQYF. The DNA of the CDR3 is TGTGCCAGCTCACCACTCGTGTCCTACGAGCAGTACTTC.